The rows below give T cell receptor beta chains drawn from one sample of a study of T cell responses to AZD1222 COVID-19 vaccine. Repertoires were generated with immunoSEQ multiplex PCR, while TCRdb's copy carries only in-frame clones and drops some. The table lists about 100,000 clones, more than 85% of them singletons, with more than 15% in the top ten. The sample here was peripheral blood, taken on day 0 of AZD1222 vaccination. Receptors were obtained from an adult in good health. The CDR3 runs from the conserved cysteine through the conserved F or W.

CASSETAGEKLFF	TRBJ1-4	TRBV19
CASRTPERGNQPQHF	TRBJ1-5	TRBV28
CASSPGSSRVMNTEAFF	TRBJ1-1	TRBV7-3
CASSTSRDTQYF	TRBJ2-3	TRBV10-1
CASSLARGDTEAFF	TRBJ1-1	TRBV11-2
CASSLGDASYNSPLHF	TRBJ1-6	TRBV7-8
CASSQGRYKQGIHEKLFF	TRBJ1-4	TRBV4-1
CASSSRGTSAYNEQFF	TRBJ2-1	TRBV27
CASLTGQANTGELFF	TRBJ2-2	TRBV19
CASSLQYQGFQPQHF	TRBJ1-5	TRBV7-2
CASSYGVSSGNTIYF	TRBJ1-3	TRBV6-5
CASSWGQTSGMNEQFF	TRBJ2-1	TRBV5-6